The table lists the clone carrying this T cell receptor beta chain with a count of one. This specimen comes from a study of blood T cell repertoires in COVID-19. This CDR3 is 11 amino acids long. Deletions cut 6 bases from V and 3 bases from J, with 5 bases between. The germline V gene encodes CDR1 DFQATT and CDR2 SNEGSKA (reference sequence). The protocol was immunoSEQ multiplex PCR, while the TCRdb copy is restricted to in-frame clones and leaves out a portion. The sample lists hundreds of thousands of clones, about 87% occurring once. The receptor comes from a woman aged 18-35 years with acute or convalescent COVID-19. The J gene is TRBJ2-2, the V gene TRBV20-1, with D uncertain. The material sequenced was peripheral blood. CDR3 sequence: CSARDTGELFF. CDR3 DNA sequence: TGCAGTGCCCGGGACACCGGGGAGCTGTTTTTT.